What follows is one T cell receptor beta chain and its context. A junction boundary mismatches the germline segment, possibly from a read error. The data are from a study of glioma-infiltrating T cells after dendritic cell vaccination. Study as a whole: Patients received autologous tumor lysate-pulsed dendritic cell vaccination between 2003 and 2012.

The germline CDR1 and CDR2 sequences are LGHNA and YNFKEQ. CDR3 length equals 15 residues. Libraries were prepared by immunoSEQ multiplex PCR; TCRdb keeps only in-frame clonotypes and omits some of them. Among about 99,000 clones listed, roughly 76% were seen once. Material: blood, obtained before dendritic cell vaccination. The TCR was taken from a human donor with glioblastoma. V usage is TRBV4-2 and J usage is TRBJ2-3, with D maybe TRBD1 (7 bases). The CDR3 loop reads CASGQGRGVADTQYF. The DNA for the CDR3 is TGTGCCAGCGGCCAAGGCAGGGGGGTCGCAGATACGCAGTATTTT.